One sample yielded the 24 T cell receptor beta chains listed below, sequenced in a study of human T cells and chemical hapten exposure. TCRdb re-called the RACE reads through MiXCR, storing one row per CDR3 protein. Here the sample spans tens of thousands of distinct CDR3 sequences, about 6.6% being singletons. Stated time point: patch test 2, 6 weeks after DPC sensitization. Treatment given: therapeutic diphenylcyclopropenone sensitization with weekly scalp DPC. This specimen consisted of whole blood, obtained in connection with sensitization to the hapten diphenylcyclopropenone (DPC). Every receptor here comes from a woman aged 25-40 years with alopecia areata. Some clones in this sample may be carry-over from other donors' samples.

This sequence joins TRBV5-1 and TRBJ2-7; 8 nucleotides line up with TRBD2. Germline loops: CDR1 SGHRS, CDR2 YFSETQ. J gave up 6 bases and V 2 bases, and 10 bases lay outside the gene matches. This CDR3 region has 15 residues. The CDR3 loop reads CASSFISGGPVEQYF. CDR3 coding DNA: TGCGCCAGCAGCTTTATTTCGGGGGGGCCAGTCGAGCAGTACTTC.

This clonotype has a handful of counts. The rearrangement joins TRBV5-1 to TRBJ2-3; D tentatively reads TRBD1 or TRBD2 (5 bases each). Germline-derived CDR1 and CDR2 are SGHRS and YFSETQ. The V end was cut by 7 bases, the J end by 5 bases, with 11 bases between. This CDR3 has 12 residues. The CDR3 DNA sequence: TGCGCCAGCTCAGGGAGTCTAGATACGCAGTATTTT. Encoded protein: CASSGSLDTQYF.

This clonotype was found a few times. The chain has TRBV7-8 and TRBJ2-7; 9 nucleotides align to TRBD1. The CDR3 has 13 residues. The J segment lost 5 bases and the V segment lost 4 bases, leaving 3 bases of the junction unmatched. Germline loops: CDR1 SGHVS, CDR2 FQNEAQ. The DNA of the CDR3 is TGTGCCAGCAGCTGGAGGACAGGGGACGAGCAGTACTTC. Its translation: CASSWRTGDEQYF.

This clonotype turned up a few times. V is TRBV6-1 and J is TRBJ1-1, with TRBD1 identical over 10 bases. V shed 4 bases, J shed 4 bases, and the junction held 9 bases outside the gene matches. Germline CDR1 is MNHNS and CDR2 is SASEGT. The CDR3 length is 16 residues. This CDR3 reads CASSGDRGVFGTEAFF. The CDR3 DNA follows: TGTGCCAGCAGTGGGGACAGGGGCGTCTTCGGCACTGAAGCTTTCTTT.

This chain links TRBV7-8 with TRBJ1-1; 9 bases align to TRBD1. This CDR3 is built from 16 residues. Per germline, CDR1 SGHVS and CDR2 FQNEAQ. V trimming: 5 bases; J trimming: 0 bases; junction bases outside the gene matches: 7. The CDR3 reads CASSLRQGGMNTEAFF. DNA for the CDR3: TGTGCCAGCAGCCTCAGACAGGGGGGCATGAACACTGAAGCTTTCTTT.

This clonotype was counted only a few times. CDR3 sequence (DNA): TGCGCCAGCAGCTCTTCAGCTTTGACAGCTGGAAACACCATATATTTT. It codes for CASSSSALTAGNTIYF. The rearrangement joins TRBV10-2 to TRBJ1-3; tentative D call: TRBD1 (5 bases). CDR1 is WSHSY and CDR2 is SAAADI in the germline V gene. CDR3 size: 16 residues. Trimming left V 6 bases short and J 2 bases short, with 17 bases between.

A few counts support this clonotype. The CDR3 nucleotides are TGTGCCAGCAGCTTAACCCCATGGGCTGGGGCCAACGTCCTGACTTTC. The encoded protein is CASSLTPWAGANVLTF. The chain has TRBV7-3 and TRBJ2-6; D remains unclear. CDR3 length: 16 residues. V was clipped by 0 bases and J by 2 bases, with 8 bases between them. The germline gives CDR1 SGHTA, CDR2 FQGTGA.

This clonotype was detected once. The genes are TRBV2 and TRBJ1-4, with D possibly matching TRBD1 (5 bases). V gave up 6 bases and J gave up 5 bases, with 13 bases separating them. Germline V gives CDR1 SNHLY, CDR2 FYNNEI. The CDR3 contains 14 residues. This CDR3 reads CASSARRGNEKLFF. DNA of the CDR3: TGTGCCAGCAGCGCAAGACGGGGGAATGAAAAACTGTTTTTT. The variable domain in full, completed from reference TRBV2 and TRBJ1-4, reads EPEVTQTPSHQVTQMGQEVILRCVPISNHLYFYWYRQILGQKVEFLVSFYNNEISEKSEIFDDQFSVERPDGSNFTLKIRSTKLEDSAMYFCASSARRGNEKLFFGSGTQLSVL.

This clonotype has at least ten counts. The chain is built from TRBV5-1 and TRBJ1-1, with D possibly matching TRBD1 (6 bases). The length of the CDR3 is 14 residues. The V and J ends lost 4 bases and 6 bases respectively, with 16 bases between them. Germline CDR1 is SGHRS and CDR2 is YFSETQ. The CDR3: CASSQNAGAPEAFF. The CDR3 nucleotides read TGCGCCAGCAGCCAAAATGCAGGGGCCCCTGAAGCTTTCTTT.

There are many counts of this clonotype. This sequence joins TRBV2 and TRBJ1-5; no clear D. V lost 3 bases to trimming and J lost 6 bases, with 6 bases between them. This CDR3 has 12 amino acids. Germline V gene lookup returns CDR1 SNHLY and CDR2 FYNNEI. This CDR3 is CASSDRPQPQHF. The CDR3 region has the DNA TGTGCCAGCAGTGATAGGCCTCAGCCCCAGCATTTT.

This clonotype was recorded at least ten times. The chain uses TRBV29-1 and TRBJ2-5, with 9 bases lining up with TRBD1. This CDR3 spans 17 amino acids. The V gene end was trimmed by 5 bases and the J gene end by 4 bases; junction bases not matched to a gene: 17. Germline CDR1 reads SQVTM; CDR2 reads ANQGSEA. CDR3 DNA: TGCAGCGTTTCCGGAGGGACAGGGCCCTCTTTTCGAGAGACCCAGTACTTC. Encoded protein: CSVSGGTGPSFRETQYF.

This clonotype was counted at least ten times. The V gene is TRBV5-1, the J gene TRBJ2-3; 9 positions agree with TRBD1. The length of the CDR3 is 17 residues. Germline V lookup: CDR1 SGHRS, CDR2 YFSETQ. V lost 0 bases to trimming and J lost 3 bases; unmatched junction nucleotides: 8. The CDR3 protein is CASSLVISTGGTDTQYF. CDR3 bases: TGCGCCAGCAGCTTGGTAATTTCGACAGGGGGTACAGATACGCAGTATTTT.

This clonotype was counted only a few times. The chain recombines TRBV12-3 or TRBV12-4 with TRBJ1-4, with D hard to call. The CDR3 is made up of 18 amino acids. V lost 6 bases and J 4 bases, leaving 24 bases between the germline ends. The CDR3 protein is CASSNPPTPPDLNEKLFF. CDR3 in DNA: TGTGCCAGCAGCAACCCCCCCACTCCACCCGACCTTAATGAAAAACTGTTTTTT.

The gene calls are TRBV3-1 and TRBJ2-7; D is undetermined. The CDR3 runs to 11 residues. CDR1 is LGHDT and CDR2 is YNNKEL in the germline V gene (reference sequence). V lost 1 base, J lost 7 bases, and 5 bases lay in between. For the CDR3, the DNA is TGTGCCAGCAGCCAAGTTCGGGAGCAGTACTTC. This sequence encodes CASSQVREQYF.

There are many counts of this clonotype. V gene TRBV6-5 combines with J gene TRBJ2-3; D call uncertain. Trimming took 5 bases from V and 3 from J, leaving 3 bases between them. The CDR3 spans 11 residues. Per germline, CDR1 MNHEY and CDR2 SVGAGI. DNA of the CDR3: TGTGCCAGCAGTACTACAGATACGCAGTATTTT. Its protein is CASSTTDTQYF.

The rearrangement links TRBV12-3 or TRBV12-4 to TRBJ1-1; D is undetermined. The CDR3 loop spans 15 amino acids. V was pared by 5 bases and J by 1 base, with 14 bases between. DNA for the CDR3: TGTGCCAGCAGTCCCCAGGTTGGGAGGAACACTGAAGCTTTCTTT. This sequence encodes CASSPQVGRNTEAFF.

This clonotype showed up many times. The CDR3 DNA sequence: TGTGCCAGCAGTTCCACAGGAGGCGGGGGGGCCCCTGATGAGCAGTTCTTC. Protein product: CASSSTGGGGAPDEQFF. V is TRBV11-2 and J is TRBJ2-1; 9 nucleotides match TRBD2. Trimming at V came to 6 bases and at J to 8 bases, leaving 17 bases not matched to a gene. CDR1 is SGHAT, CDR2 FQNNGV, per germline. CDR3 length equals 17 residues.

At least ten counts were recorded for this clonotype. The chain employs TRBV9 and TRBJ2-3; D is unresolved. Between the trimmed V and J ends, which lost 0 bases and 2 bases, there was a span of 4 bases. The CDR3 is 13 amino acids. Germline CDR1 and CDR2: SGDLS and YYNGEE. CDR3 in DNA: TGTGCCAGCAGCGTAGCTATCACAGATACGCAGTATTTT. Residues: CASSVAITDTQYF.

This clonotype appeared many times. The rearrangement links TRBV6-2 or TRBV6-3 to TRBJ2-1; the D call may be TRBD1 or TRBD2 (5 bases each). Between the trimmed V and J ends, which lost 0 bases and 8 bases, there was a span of 14 bases. Germline CDR1 MNHEY, CDR2 SVGEGT. The CDR3 contains 15 residues. The CDR3 DNA sequence: TGTGCCAGCAGTTACTCTCGGGGTGGGGGAGATGAGCAGTTCTTC. Its translation: CASSYSRGGGDEQFF.

This clonotype appeared a few times. The rearrangement joins TRBV7-9 to TRBJ1-4, with TRBD1 matching 7 bases. The CDR3 length is 13 residues. Germline assignment: CDR1 SEHNR and CDR2 FQNEAQ (reference sequence). The ends lost 5 bases at V and 4 bases at J; junction bases unmatched: 1. CDR3 bases: TGTGCCAGCAGCCAGGGGGTTAATGAAAAACTGTTTTTT. It specifies CASSQGVNEKLFF.

The chain recombines TRBV18 with TRBJ1-1; no clear D gene. Trimming removed 0 bases at V and 2 bases at J, with 10 bases between. Germline values: CDR1 KGHSH, CDR2 LQKENI. The CDR3 is 15 residues long. The CDR3 DNA is TGTGCCAGCTCACCACCGGCCTCGATAAACACTGAAGCTTTCTTT. The encoded protein is CASSPPASINTEAFF.

The chain uses TRBV20-1 and TRBJ1-2; D gene uncertain. The V gene lost 6 bases and the J gene lost 4 bases, with 12 bases spanning the gap. Germline values: CDR1 DFQATT, CDR2 SNEGSKA (reference sequence). The CDR3 sequence is 12 residues long. CDR3 nucleotides: TGCAGTGCGAAGAGGCCGCCCTATGGCTACACCTTC. Its translation: CSAKRPPYGYTF.

This clonotype came up many times. This chain connects TRBV29-1 to TRBJ2-3; 10 nucleotides align to TRBD2. In germline, CDR1 is SQVTM, CDR2 ANQGSEA. Trimming removed 6 bases from V and 2 bases from J; junction bases left unmatched: 11. The CDR3 is 16 residues long. CDR3 coding DNA: TGCAGCGTGGATGGGGGGAGCGGGGGGGCCACAGATACGCAGTATTTT. It is translated as CSVDGGSGGATDTQYF.

This clonotype has a count of ten or more. This chain connects TRBV29-1 to TRBJ2-1; D assignment may be TRBD1 or TRBD2 (5 bases each). V was clipped by 3 bases and J by 4 bases, with 13 bases between them. Germline V lookup: CDR1 SQVTM, CDR2 ANQGSEA. The CDR3 length is 14 residues. The CDR3 here is CSVDGAYSYNEQFF. The CDR3 coding sequence is TGCAGCGTTGACGGGGCATACTCTTACAATGAGCAGTTCTTC.